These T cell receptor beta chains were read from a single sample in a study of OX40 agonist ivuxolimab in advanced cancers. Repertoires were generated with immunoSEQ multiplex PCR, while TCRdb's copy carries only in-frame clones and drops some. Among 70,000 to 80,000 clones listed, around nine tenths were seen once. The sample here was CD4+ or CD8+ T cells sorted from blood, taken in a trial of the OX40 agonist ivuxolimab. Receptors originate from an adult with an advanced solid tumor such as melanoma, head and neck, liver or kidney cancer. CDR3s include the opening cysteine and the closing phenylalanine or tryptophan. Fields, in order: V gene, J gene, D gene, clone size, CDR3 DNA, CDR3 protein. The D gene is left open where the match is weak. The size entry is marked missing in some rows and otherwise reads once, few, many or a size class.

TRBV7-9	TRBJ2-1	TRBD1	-	TGTGCCAGCAAGCAAAGACAGGGGTTTCCAAACAATGAGCAGTTCTTC	CASKQRQGFPNNEQFF
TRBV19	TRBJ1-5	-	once	TGTGCCAGGTCCGATAGCAATCAGCCCCAGCATTTT	CARSDSNQPQHF
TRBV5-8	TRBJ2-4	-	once	TGTGCCAGCAGCTTGAGGGGCTATGGCATTCAGTACTTC	CASSLRGYGIQYF
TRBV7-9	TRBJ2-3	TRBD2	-	TGTGCCAGCAGCCAGGGGGGGACTAGCGGTAGCACAGATACGCAGTATTTT	CASSQGGTSGSTDTQYF
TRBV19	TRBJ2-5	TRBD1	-	TGTGCCAGCAGTACGGGACAGGGGGCTGGAGAGACCCAGTACTTC	CASSTGQGAGETQYF
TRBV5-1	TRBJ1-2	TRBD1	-	TGCGCCAGCAGCTTACAGGGGGGAGATGGCTACACCTTC	CASSLQGGDGYTF
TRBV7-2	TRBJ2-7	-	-	TGTGCCAGCAGCTTGGGGGGGGGACAGAGCTCCTACGAGCAGTACTTC	CASSLGGGQSSYEQYF
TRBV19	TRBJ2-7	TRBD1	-	TGTGCCAGTAAGGGGACAGGGGGTGACGAGCAGTACTTC	CASKGTGGDEQYF
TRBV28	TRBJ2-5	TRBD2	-	TGTGCCAGCAGTCCCCTCGGTGAGCGGGGAGGCAACCAAGAGACCCAGTACTTC	CASSPLGERGGNQETQYF
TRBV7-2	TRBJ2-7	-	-	TGTGCCAGCAGCCGTGGGACGCTACCAAACTACGAGCAGTACTTC	CASSRGTLPNYEQYF
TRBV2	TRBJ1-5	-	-	TGTGCCAGCAGTGGGAGGGGTCGGGACAATCAGCCCCAGCATTTT	CASSGRGRDNQPQHF
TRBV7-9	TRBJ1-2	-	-	TGTGCCAGCAGCATCCCGGGGGGAGGAGGATCCTATGGCTACACCTTC	CASSIPGGGGSYGYTF
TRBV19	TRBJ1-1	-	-	TGTGCCAGTAGTATAACCCCCGGACGGACTGTGAACACTGAAGCTTTCTTT	CASSITPGRTVNTEAFF
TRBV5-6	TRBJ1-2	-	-	TGTGCCAGCAGCTTTAGTTCCAACTATGGCTACACCTTC	CASSFSSNYGYTF
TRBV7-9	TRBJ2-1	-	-	TGTGCCAGCAGCCTCGAGAGAGAGCAGTTCTTC	CASSLEREQFF
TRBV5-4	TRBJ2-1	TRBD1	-	TGTGCCAGCAGCTCCGGACAGGGCGATGAGCAGTTCTTC	CASSSGQGDEQFF
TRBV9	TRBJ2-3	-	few	TGTGCCAGCAGCTCAAACGGGGGGCGGGAGAATGTGGATAGCACAGATACGCAGTATTTT	CASSSNGGRENVDSTDTQYF
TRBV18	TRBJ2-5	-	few	TGTGCCAGCTCAGGGGGACTAGAGACCCAGTACTTC	CASSGGLETQYF
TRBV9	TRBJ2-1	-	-	TGTGCCAGCAGCGTAGATTCCAGACATGGCAATCAGCAGTTCTTC	CASSVDSRHGNQQFF
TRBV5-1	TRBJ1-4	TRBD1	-	TGCGCCAGCAGCACACAGGGGGTAACTAATGAAAAACTGTTTTTT	CASSTQGVTNEKLFF
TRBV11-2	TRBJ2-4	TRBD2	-	TGTGCCAGCAGCGAAGCTAGCGGGCAAAACATTCAGTACTTC	CASSEASGQNIQYF
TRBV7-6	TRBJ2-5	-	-	TGTGCCAGCAGCCCCGACTCAGTTGGGGAGACCCAGTACTTC	CASSPDSVGETQYF